This T cell receptor beta chain was profiled in a study of cytotoxic CD8 clonotypes in ibrutinib-treated CLL. Only in-frame clones appear in the TCRdb table, and some are missing; sequencing was by immunoSEQ multiplex PCR. The sample holds over 120,000 clones, 80% seen once. Worth noting for this clone: Its antigen is not identified.

V shed 1 base, J shed 6 bases, and the junction held 9 bases outside the gene matches. CDR3 length: 16 residues. In germline, CDR1 is SGHRS, CDR2 YFSETQ. Study observations and caveats: There were few public clonotypes, and on treatment they contracted or stayed stable.

Sequenced here: PBMCs, sampled after 36 months of ibrutinib treatment. The V and J genes are TRBV5-1 and TRBJ2-3; 9 bases are a match to TRBD2. This TCR was sampled from a human donor with chronic lymphocytic leukemia. The CDR3 region has the DNA TGCGCCAGCAGCTTGATGTTTAGCGGGGGTGACGATACGCAGTATTTT. Amino acid sequence: CASSLMFSGGDDTQYF.